One and the same sample provided the 31 T cell receptor beta chains below, sequenced in a study of T-cell reconstitution after alpha-beta-depleted transplantation in children. A TCRbeta library incorporating unique molecular identifiers was prepared. TCRdb itself ran the PCR reads through MiXCR, one entry per CDR3 protein. The sample holds about 980,000 distinct CDR3 sequences, less than 30% seen once. The sample in question was PBMCs, mostly from graft donor cells, obtained 360 days after TCRalphabeta/CD19-depleted stem cell transplant. The source of these receptors is a boy in the first two years of life who had a stem cell transplant for SCID, so the T cells may come from the graft donor.

This clonotype was observed a single time. V and J are TRBV15 and TRBJ2-3, with D perhaps matching TRBD1 or TRBD2 (5 bases each). Trimming shortened V by 0 bases and J by 10 bases, and 14 bases separated the two germline ends. This CDR3 is 14 amino acids long. The germline V gene encodes CDR1 LNHNV and CDR2 YYDKDF (reference sequence). CDR3 loop: CATSRDSEGLPQYF. The CDR3 DNA is TGTGCCACCAGCAGAGATTCTGAGGGGCTCCCGCAGTATTTT. Full variable domain (outside the CDR3, taken from reference TRBV15 and TRBJ2-3): DAMVIQNPRYQVTQFGKPVTLSCSQTLNHNVMYWYQQKSSQAPKLLFHYYDKDFNNEADTPDNFQSRRPNTSFCFLDIRSPGLGDTAMYLCATSRDSEGLPQYFGPGTRLTVL.

J is TRBJ2-2 and V is TRBV12-3 or TRBV12-4; 8 bases fit TRBD1. V dropped 7 bases and J dropped 3; count of bases not matched to a gene: 4. This CDR3 spans 14 amino acids. This chain's CDR3 is CASIDRGYTGELFF. In DNA form, the CDR3 reads TGTGCCAGCATTGACAGGGGATACACCGGGGAGCTGTTTTTT.

This clonotype was observed a few times. The chain employs TRBV12-3 or TRBV12-4 and TRBJ2-1; TRBD1 might be the D (5 bases). The CDR3 has 15 amino acids. V lost 4 bases to trimming and J lost 2 bases, with 12 bases between them. The DNA of the CDR3 is TGTGCCAGCAGTTCAGACAGCGTCCCCTACAATGAGCAGTTCTTC. Its protein is CASSSDSVPYNEQFF.

The chain uses TRBV20-1 and TRBJ2-1; tentatively, D is TRBD1 or TRBD2 (5 bases each). The germline gives CDR1 DFQATT, CDR2 SNEGSKA (reference sequence). The germline V and J ends were trimmed by 4 bases and 5 bases, with 21 bases remaining between them. The CDR3 is 16 residues long. CDR3 protein: CSANPPGPPRDNEQFF. CDR3 sequence (DNA): TGCAGTGCTAATCCCCCGGGACCCCCGAGGGACAATGAGCAGTTCTTC.

This sequence joins TRBV10-3 and TRBJ1-1; no clear D gene. CDR1 ENHRY and CDR2 SYGVKD come from the germline V gene. V was trimmed by 4 bases and J by 0 bases, leaving 6 bases between them. CDR3 size: 13 residues. CDR3 bases: TGTGCCATCAGTGTACGGCTGAACACTGAAGCTTTCTTT. It yields the protein CAISVRLNTEAFF.

The rearrangement uses TRBV6-1 and TRBJ1-2; D might be TRBD1 (5 bases). CDR3 length: 14 residues. Germline CDR1 and CDR2: MNHNS and SASEGT. V was cut by 6 bases and J by 4 bases, with 15 bases left in between. The chain's CDR3 is CASSPGPRLYGYTF. CDR3 nucleotide sequence: TGTGCCAGCAGCCCGGGGCCTAGACTCTATGGCTACACCTTC.

The V gene is TRBV4-2, the J gene TRBJ2-3, with D possibly matching TRBD2 (5 bases). The CDR3 totals 17 residues. Germline CDR1 is LGHNA and CDR2 is YNFKEQ. Trimming cost V 3 bases and J 3 bases, with 19 bases left between them. The CDR3 DNA reads as TGTGCCAGCAGCCACGCCCGGGCGGGCGATCTTACAGATACGCAGTATTTT. Translation gives CASSHARAGDLTDTQYF.

A few counts support this clonotype. The chain joins TRBV4-1 to TRBJ2-1, with D hard to call. Germline V gene lookup returns CDR1 MGHRA and CDR2 YSYEKL. The V gene lost 2 bases and the J gene lost 7 bases, with 6 bases spanning the gap. The CDR3 spans 12 residues. CDR3 amino acids: CASSQTINEQFF. The CDR3 DNA follows: TGCGCCAGCAGCCAAACTATTAATGAGCAGTTCTTC.

In this sample, this clonotype turned up many times. The chain carries TRBV28 and TRBJ2-1; D gene ambiguous. The CDR3 covers 13 residues. Trimming stripped 6 bases from V and 6 bases from J, with 12 bases between. The germline V gene encodes CDR1 MDHEN and CDR2 SYDVKM. CDR3 nucleotide sequence: TGTGCCAGCAGCCCGGGCCAGGTCAATGAGCAGTTCTTC. This sequence encodes CASSPGQVNEQFF.

In this sample, this clonotype turned up a few times. The chain links TRBV12-3 or TRBV12-4 to TRBJ1-2, with D unresolved. CDR3 size: 12 residues. Trimming removed 10 bases from V and 1 base from J, with 10 bases in between. The CDR3 nucleotides are TGTGCCACCTCCCGGGGTAACTATGGCTACACCTTC. This sequence encodes CATSRGNYGYTF.

The chain links TRBV3-1 to TRBJ2-6, with D possibly being TRBD1 (8 bases). The germline gives CDR1 LGHDT, CDR2 YNNKEL (reference sequence). The V gene lost 4 bases and the J gene lost 0 bases, with 19 bases spanning the gap. This CDR3 spans 19 amino acids. As DNA, the CDR3 is TGTGCCAGCAGCCCCTGGGAGGGACAGGAGGTCTCTGGGGCCAACGTCCTGACTTTC. Translating gives CASSPWEGQEVSGANVLTF. Looking up the rest from reference TRBV3-1 and TRBJ2-6 gives the full variable domain: DTAVSQTPKYLVTQMGNDKSIKCEQNLGHDTMYWYKQDSKKFLKIMFSYNNKELIINETVPNRFSPKSPDKAHLNLHINSLELGDSAVYFCASSPWEGQEVSGANVLTFGAGSRLTVL.

Only a few counts were recorded for this clonotype. V and J are TRBV20-1 and TRBJ2-7; D may be TRBD2 (6 bases). Germline CDR1 and CDR2: DFQATT and SNEGSKA (reference sequence). V lost 0 bases and J lost 4, with 16 bases in between. The CDR3 has 15 amino acids. The CDR3 loop reads CSARELGGGSYEQYF. The CDR3 nucleotides are TGCAGTGCTAGAGAATTGGGGGGTGGGTCATACGAGCAGTACTTC.

The rearrangement uses TRBV7-9 and TRBJ2-1, with D maybe TRBD1 (5 bases). Germline V gene sequence: CDR1 SEHNR, CDR2 FQNEAQ (reference sequence). The CDR3 consists of 15 residues. Trimming shortened V by 4 bases and J by 5 bases, and 15 bases separated the two germline ends. The CDR3 reads CASSSTAIRDNEQFF. The CDR3 DNA sequence: TGTGCCAGCAGCTCTACAGCCATCAGGGACAATGAGCAGTTCTTC.

This sequence joins TRBV12-3 or TRBV12-4 and TRBJ2-7, with D tentatively TRBD1 (5 bases). The length of the CDR3 is 14 residues. V shed 5 bases and J shed 7 bases, with 18 bases lying between them. CDR3 in amino acids: CASSPTATPGEQYF. The CDR3 region has the DNA TGTGCCAGCAGTCCGACAGCTACTCCTGGAGAGCAGTACTTC.

This clonotype has a count of ten or more. The CDR3 is CSVLRGSYNEQFF. The CDR3 DNA sequence: TGCAGCGTTTTGCGGGGTTCCTACAATGAGCAGTTCTTC. The chain employs TRBV29-1 and TRBJ2-1; D might be TRBD2 (6 bases). With 5 bases removed from V and 1 base from J, the gap between germline ends came to 9 bases. Per germline, CDR1 SQVTM and CDR2 ANQGSEA. This CDR3 contains 13 residues.

This clonotype showed up just a few times. The chain joins TRBV20-1 to TRBJ1-2; D gene unclear. The V gene's germline CDR1 is DFQATT and CDR2 SNEGSKA (reference sequence). Trimming shortened V by 3 bases and J by 1 base, and 9 bases separated the two germline ends. The CDR3 runs to 13 residues. In DNA form, the CDR3 reads TGCAGTGCTAGCACTTCGGGTAACTATGGCTACACCTTC. Its protein product is CSASTSGNYGYTF.

V is TRBV12-5 and J is TRBJ2-1; maybe TRBD2 (6 bases). V lost 0 bases and J 5 bases, leaving 20 bases between the germline ends. CDR3 length equals 18 residues. Germline V gives CDR1 LGHNT, CDR2 FRNRAP. CDR3 loop: CASGLVRFREQGHNEQFF. DNA for the CDR3: TGTGCTAGTGGTTTGGTACGGTTTCGGGAGCAGGGCCACAATGAGCAGTTCTTC.

This clonotype was observed a handful of times. The chain recombines TRBV9 with TRBJ2-7; D is unresolved. In germline, CDR1 is SGDLS, CDR2 YYNGEE. The CDR3 length is 14 residues. With 3 bases removed from V and 1 base from J, the gap between germline ends came to 11 bases. The CDR3 region has the DNA TGTGCCAGCAGCGCTAGGTCAACGTCCTACGAGCAGTACTTC. Its protein is CASSARSTSYEQYF. Combining the CDR3 with reference TRBV9 and TRBJ2-7 gives the whole variable domain DSGVTQTPKHLITATGQRVTLRCSPRSGDLSVYWYQQSLDQGLQFLIQYYNGEERAKGNILERFSAQQFPDLHSELNLSSLELGDSALYFCASSARSTSYEQYFGPGTRLTVT.

The chain carries TRBV18 and TRBJ2-7; D might be TRBD2 (5 bases). Deletions cut 0 bases from V and 0 bases from J, with 9 bases between. This CDR3 contains 15 residues. CDR1 and CDR2 (germline): KGHSH, LQKENI. For the CDR3, the DNA is TGTGCCAGCTCACCACCGGGTCGGGGCTCCTACGAGCAGTACTTC. It specifies CASSPPGRGSYEQYF.

The rearrangement joins TRBV12-3 or TRBV12-4 to TRBJ2-7; 8 positions match TRBD2. CDR3 length: 15 residues. Trimming cost V 4 bases and J 5 bases; bases outside gene matches: 10. The CDR3 nucleotides are TGTGCCAGCAGTTCCCCCTCGGGGGGGCCAAACGAGCAGTACTTC. It codes for CASSSPSGGPNEQYF.

The chain combines TRBV4-1 with TRBJ2-1; tentative D call: TRBD2 (6 bases). The germline V gene has CDR1 MGHRA and CDR2 YSYEKL. Trimming pared 0 bases from V and 3 bases from J, leaving 12 bases between. The CDR3 covers 16 residues. This chain's CDR3 is CASSQDRLVNYNEQFF. CDR3 nucleotides: TGCGCCAGCAGCCAAGACCGACTAGTTAACTACAATGAGCAGTTCTTC.

This clonotype was seen more than once but under ten times. V and J are TRBV5-1 and TRBJ2-3, with D perhaps being TRBD1 or TRBD2 (6 bases each). V gave up 4 bases and J gave up 5 bases, with 17 bases separating them. Germline loops: CDR1 SGHRS, CDR2 YFSETQ. The CDR3 is 15 amino acids. CDR3 in DNA: TGCGCCAGCAGCAATCGGGGGCACGGCGGAGATACGCAGTATTTT. Protein sequence: CASSNRGHGGDTQYF.

This CDR3 is CASSLARRGKRRDEQFF. The CDR3 nucleotides are TGTGCCAGCAGCTTAGCAAGGCGGGGCAAACGACGAGATGAGCAGTTCTTC. The chain recombines TRBV7-2 with TRBJ2-1, with a tentative D call TRBD2 (6 bases). The V and J ends lost 0 bases and 8 bases respectively, with 20 bases between them. This CDR3 comprises 17 residues. CDR1 is SGHTA, CDR2 FQGNSA, per germline.

The chain combines TRBV12-3 or TRBV12-4 with TRBJ2-2; D might be TRBD1 (5 bases). The V end lost 3 bases, the J end lost 2 bases, and 13 bases lay between the germline ends. The CDR3 totals 16 residues. DNA of the CDR3: TGTGCCAGCAGTTTGTTTAGCAGGGTTAACACCGGGGAGCTGTTTTTT. Amino acids: CASSLFSRVNTGELFF.

This clonotype was found a few times. This chain connects TRBV12-5 to TRBJ2-7, with 9 nucleotides matching TRBD1. Germline values: CDR1 LGHNT, CDR2 FRNRAP. This CDR3 contains 16 residues. V was clipped by 0 bases and J by 2 bases; unmatched bases: 5. This CDR3 reads CASGLVPGQGPYEQYF. The CDR3 DNA reads as TGTGCTAGTGGTTTGGTCCCGGGACAGGGTCCCTACGAGCAGTACTTC.

This clonotype was seen more than once but under ten times. The final CDR3 position lacks the conserved phenylalanine or tryptophan, pointing to a likely read error. The chain joins TRBV4-1 to TRBJ1-1; no definite D call. Trimming removed 0 bases from V and 1 base from J, with 12 bases in between. The CDR3 covers 16 residues. Germline assignment: CDR1 MGHRA and CDR2 YSYEKL. CDR3 sequence: CASSQDLLNRNTEAFL. The DNA for the CDR3 is TGCGCCAGCAGCCAAGACCTTCTCAATCGGAACACTGAAGCTTTCCTT.

The rearrangement joins TRBV3-1 to TRBJ2-7; D may be TRBD1 or TRBD2 (5 bases each). There are 13 residues in the CDR3. Per the germline V gene, CDR1 is LGHDT and CDR2 is YNNKEL (reference sequence). V shed 6 bases and J shed 6 bases, with 15 bases lying between them. The CDR3 sequence is CASSLRGATEQYF. CDR3 coding DNA: TGTGCCAGCAGTCTTAGAGGGGCAACCGAGCAGTACTTC.

The sample holds one count of this clonotype. This chain uses TRBV20-1 with TRBJ1-1, with D possibly matching TRBD1 (5 bases). V shed 1 base and J shed 4 bases, with 13 bases lying between them. CDR3 length: 14 residues. Germline V lookup: CDR1 DFQATT, CDR2 SNEGSKA (reference sequence). CDR3 coding DNA: TGCAGTGCTAGAGTTGGGGACGAGGGCACTGAAGCTTTCTTT. Its protein is CSARVGDEGTEAFF.

J is TRBJ2-1 and V is TRBV12-3 or TRBV12-4; tentatively, D is TRBD1 (6 bases). The CDR3 is made up of 13 amino acids. V shed 3 bases and J shed 9 bases, with 12 bases lying between them. CDR3 sequence (DNA): TGTGCCAGCAGTTTCGTCACAGGGACTGAGCAGTTCTTC. It is translated as CASSFVTGTEQFF.

This clonotype turned up a few times. The rearrangement uses TRBV20-1 and TRBJ1-6; D remains unclear. The CDR3 consists of 14 residues. The germline V gene has CDR1 DFQATT and CDR2 SNEGSKA (reference sequence). The CDR3 coding sequence is TGCAGCGTAAGCCGGGCCCTCCTGAGTTCACCCCTCCACTTT. Amino acids: CSVSRALLSSPLHF.

This clonotype was counted only a few times. The chain combines TRBV5-1 with TRBJ2-1, with 8 bases fitting TRBD1. Germline V CDR1 and CDR2: SGHRS, YFSETQ. Trimming cost V 3 bases and J 6 bases; bases outside gene matches: 8. This CDR3 spans 15 amino acids. In DNA form, the CDR3 reads TGCGCCAGCAGCTCCCGAGACAGGGGTGGCAATGAGCAGTTCTTC. Its protein product is CASSSRDRGGNEQFF.